This T cell receptor beta chain emerged from a study of OX40 agonist ivuxolimab in advanced cancers. The wider study: Each patient was given ivuxolimab into a vein every 2 weeks, at 0.01 to 10 mg/kg. Under the entry rules, prior anti-PD-1, anti-PD-L1 or anti-CTLA-4 therapy was allowed, and approximately 36% had some. Three patients showed partial responses: one hepatocellular carcinoma and two cutaneous melanoma cases.

Comment on this clone: Its target is unknown.

This CDR3 is built from 16 residues. Germline V lookup: CDR1 SGHNT, CDR2 YENEEA. Trimming at V came to 0 bases and at J to 0 bases, leaving 4 bases not matched to a gene. Sequenced by immunoSEQ multiplex PCR; TCRdb stores in-frame clones only, minus some. The sample shows 57,000 or so clones, 92% of them seen only once. The study's findings and limits: Antigen specificity remained undetermined for the expanded peripheral T cells.

This TCR was sampled from an adult with an advanced solid tumor such as melanoma, head and neck, liver or kidney cancer. The chain recombines TRBV11-3 with TRBJ1-1, with TRBD1 identical over 7 bases. The sample consisted of CD4+ or CD8+ T cells sorted from blood, taken in a trial of the OX40 agonist ivuxolimab. Written as DNA, the CDR3 is TGTGCCAGCAGCTTAGAGAGGGGGCAAGTGAACACTGAAGCTTTCTTT. This translates into CASSLERGQVNTEAFF.